The 19 T cell receptor beta chains listed next were all sequenced from one sample in a study of CD8 T cells in Susac syndrome. Reverse transcription of roughly 0.5 to 1 ug RNA used random hexamers. TCRdb used MiXCR to reprocess the immunoSEQ multiplex PCR reads, holding one entry per CDR3 protein. The sample records hundreds of thousands of distinct CDR3 sequences, around 93% being singletons. The sample comprised CD4+ T cells from PBMCs. The origin of the receptors is a human donor with multiple sclerosis.

This clonotype has only one observation. CDR3 DNA: TGTGCCAGCAGCGGGCAGGGGGAAGAGACCCAGTACTTC. Amino acid sequence: CASSGQGEETQYF. The chain uses TRBV25-1 and TRBJ2-5, with TRBD1 identical over 7 bases. This CDR3 has 13 amino acids. Looked up from germline, CDR1 is MGHDK and CDR2 is SYGVNS. J gave up 3 bases and V 6 bases, and 4 bases lay outside the gene matches.

V and J are TRBV23-1 and TRBJ1-2, with D tentatively TRBD1 (5 bases). TRBV23-1 is sorted into the ORF group, with uncertain function. This CDR3 region has 17 residues. V was shortened by 6 bases and J by 8 bases, with 28 bases between the two germline ends. The CDR3 sequence: CASSRKGECRGLGGYTF. CDR3 bases: TGCGCCAGCAGCCGGAAAGGGGAATGTCGGGGTTTGGGGGGCTACACCTTC.

The chain joins TRBV11-3 to TRBJ2-5, with 10 bases that match TRBD1. Germline V gene sequence: CDR1 SGHNT, CDR2 YENEEA. The CDR3 loop spans 16 amino acids. With V trimmed by 5 bases and J by 4 bases, 10 bases remained unmatched. The CDR3 sequence: CASSAGGQGVIETQYF. As DNA, the CDR3 is TGTGCCAGCAGCGCCGGAGGACAGGGGGTTATAGAGACCCAGTACTTC.

The chain is built from TRBV28 and TRBJ2-7; no clear D gene. Germline lookup yields CDR1 MDHEN and CDR2 SYDVKM. This CDR3 has 14 residues. Trimming stripped 5 bases from V and 2 bases from J, with 13 bases between. In DNA, the CDR3 is TGTGCCAGCAGTACCTACAGTTACGCCTACGAGCAGTACTTC. This codes for CASSTYSYAYEQYF.

CDR3 loop: CASSLSGLYEQYV. CDR3 coding DNA: TGTGCCAGCAGTTTATCTGGCCTCTACGAGCAGTACGTC. The genes are TRBV28 and TRBJ2-7; no clear D gene. The CDR3 covers 13 residues. With 1 base removed from V and 3 bases from J, the gap between germline ends came to 7 bases. The germline CDR1 and CDR2 sequences are MDHEN and SYDVKM.

The CDR3 protein is CASSLGAGGAGDTQYF. CDR3 nucleotides: TGTGCCAGCAGCTTAGGGGCAGGCGGCGCGGGAGATACGCAGTATTTT. This sequence joins TRBV7-9 and TRBJ2-3, with a possible D match to TRBD2 (5 bases). The CDR3 loop spans 16 amino acids. The V end was cut by 1 base, the J end by 5 bases, with 16 bases between. In germline, CDR1 is SEHNR, CDR2 FQNEAQ (reference sequence).

The V and J genes are TRBV5-1 and TRBJ2-3, with unresolved D. V dropped 8 bases and J dropped 3 bases, with 16 bases sitting between them. The CDR3 is made up of 14 amino acids. Germline values: CDR1 SGHRS, CDR2 YFSETQ. The CDR3 sequence is CASGPGVLTDTQYF. The CDR3 region has the DNA TGCGCCAGTGGACCCGGAGTACTTACAGATACGCAGTATTTT. Full variable domain (rest looked up from reference TRBV5-1 and TRBJ2-3): KAGVTQTPRYLIKTRGQQVTLSCSPISGHRSVSWYQQTPGQGLQFLFEYFSETQRNKGNFPGRFSGRQFSNSRSEMNVSTLELGDSALYLCASGPGVLTDTQYFGPGTRLTVL.

V and J are TRBV7-9 and TRBJ1-5; a weak D match, TRBD1 (5 bases). The CDR3 sequence is 14 residues long. Germline assignment: CDR1 SEHNR and CDR2 FQNEAQ (reference sequence). Trimming pared 5 bases from V and 3 bases from J, leaving 11 bases between. The CDR3 region has the DNA TGTGCCAGCAGCGCCGGGACGGCCAATCAGCCCCAGCATTTT. Translation gives CASSAGTANQPQHF.

The genes are TRBV5-8 and TRBJ2-1; 13 nucleotides agree with TRBD2. The CDR3 is 16 residues long. Germline values: CDR1 SGHTS, CDR2 YDEGEE. The J segment lost 5 bases and the V segment lost 4 bases, leaving 6 bases of the junction unmatched. CDR3 in DNA: TGTGCCAGCAGCCGGCGGGGGACTAGCGGGGACAATGAGCAGTTCTTC. Protein sequence: CASSRRGTSGDNEQFF.

The rearrangement uses TRBV5-4 and TRBJ1-2; D perhaps matches TRBD1 (6 bases). The ends were cut back, 0 bases at V and 6 bases at J, with 9 bases in the middle. The CDR3 is 13 amino acids. CDR1 is SGHNT and CDR2 is YYREEE in the germline V gene (reference sequence). CDR3 coding DNA: TGTGCCAGCAGCTTGGAACAGGGTAATGGCTACACCTTC. Protein: CASSLEQGNGYTF.

This chain connects TRBV5-8 to TRBJ1-5, with D possibly being TRBD1 (5 bases). V was clipped by 1 base and J by 5 bases, with 13 bases between them. Germline CDR1 SGHTS, CDR2 YDEGEE. The CDR3 length is 15 residues. The CDR3 DNA reads TGTGCCAGCAGCTTGCGAAGTAAAGGGGATCAGCCCCAGCATTTT. Amino acid sequence: CASSLRSKGDQPQHF. Variable domain in full (rest from reference TRBV5-8 and TRBJ1-5): EAGVTQSPTHLIKTRGQQATLRCSPISGHTSVYWYQQALGLGLQFLLWYDEGEERNRGNFPPRFSGRQFPNYSSELNVNALELEDSALYLCASSLRSKGDQPQHFGDGTRLSIL.

The chain joins TRBV3-1 to TRBJ1-1, with a tentative D call TRBD1 (5 bases). V lost 8 bases to trimming and J lost 1 base, with 17 bases between them. Germline V gives CDR1 LGHDT, CDR2 YNNKEL (reference sequence). This CDR3 region has 15 residues. In nucleotides, the CDR3 is TGTGCCAGCCGCCTCCTGGGGCAGAAGAACACTGAAGCTTTCTTT. Translating gives CASRLLGQKNTEAFF.

The chain uses TRBV20-1 and TRBJ2-7; D possibly matches TRBD1 or TRBD2 (6 bases each). The germline gives CDR1 DFQATT, CDR2 SNEGSKA (reference sequence). This CDR3 comprises 15 residues. Trimming removed 7 bases from V and 2 bases from J, with 21 bases in between. CDR3 residues: CSVQGPGAPPYEQYF. The CDR3 DNA sequence: TGCAGTGTCCAAGGTCCGGGGGCGCCCCCCTACGAGCAGTACTTC.

This chain uses TRBV6-5 with TRBJ2-1, with D possibly TRBD2 on 5 matching bases. CDR3 length: 17 amino acids. In germline, CDR1 is MNHEY, CDR2 SVGAGI. V gave up 2 bases and J gave up 4 bases, with 18 bases separating them. CDR3 coding DNA: TGTGCCAGCAGTTACGGTGCTAGCATGTCGAGATACAATGAGCAGTTCTTC. It codes for CASSYGASMSRYNEQFF.

The chain has TRBV29-1 and TRBJ2-3, with 16 bases lining up with TRBD2. V gave up 0 bases and J gave up 2 bases; unmatched junction bases: 11. The germline V gene encodes CDR1 SQVTM and CDR2 ANQGSEA. The CDR3 loop spans 20 amino acids. The CDR3 DNA follows: TGCAGCGTTGAAGATCCTTCGGGACTAGCGGGAGGGTGGGCCACAGATACGCAGTATTTT. Amino acid sequence: CSVEDPSGLAGGWATDTQYF.

The chain couples TRBV4-1 to TRBJ2-1; 10 bases align to TRBD2. Germline V gene data show CDR1 as MGHRA and CDR2 as YSYEKL. The CDR3 sequence is 19 residues long. The ends lost 4 bases at V and 1 base at J; junction bases unmatched: 13. CDR3 region: CASSPRGHSGRRSYNEQFF. DNA for the CDR3: TGCGCCAGCAGCCCCAGAGGGCATAGCGGGAGGAGGTCCTACAATGAGCAGTTCTTC.

The chain links TRBV3-1 to TRBJ2-4; 7 bases are shared with TRBD1. The CDR3 sequence is 14 residues long. The junction had 5 bases not matched to a gene; V was cut back by 1 base and J by 8 bases. CDR1 and CDR2 (germline): LGHDT, YNNKEL (reference sequence). The CDR3 DNA sequence: TGTGCCAGCAGCCAAGGACAGGGCCGCGACATTCAGTACTTC. Translating gives CASSQGQGRDIQYF.

V gene TRBV19 combines with J gene TRBJ1-5, with 8 bases fitting TRBD1. The germline gives CDR1 LNHDA, CDR2 SQIVND (reference sequence). The CDR3 consists of 16 residues. Trimming cost V 0 bases and J 7 bases; bases outside gene matches: 8. The CDR3 DNA follows: TGTGCCAGTAGTATAGAAGGAGCAGGGGGCGGGCAGCCCCAGCATTTT. Its translation is CASSIEGAGGGQPQHF.

The chain recombines TRBV29-1 with TRBJ2-3; weak D call: TRBD1 (6 bases). The CDR3 is 14 amino acids. V gave up 6 bases and J gave up 0 bases, with 13 bases separating them. Germline V lookup: CDR1 SQVTM, CDR2 ANQGSEA. CDR3 nucleotides: TGCAGCGTAGACCACAGGGCTAGCACAGATACGCAGTATTTT. Its protein is CSVDHRASTDTQYF.